This TCR beta chain emerged from a study of response to subunit inactivated influenza vaccine. Notes on this clonotype: What it binds is unknown.

TCRdb re-analysed the RT-PCR reads in MiXCR, keeping a single row per CDR3 protein. The data contain 250,000 to 350,000 distinct CDR3 sequences, approximately 23% of them seen just once; the ten biggest clones take up about a tenth. Whole-study results and caveats: There was a suggestion from the authors that each seasonal influenza vaccination recruits few new T cells.

The TCR was taken from a man aged 45 to 70 who received an inactivated influenza vaccine. Sequencing used PBMCs from blood, obtained around 22 months after vaccination.

CDR3 bases: TGCAGCGTTGAAGCGGGGGCAGGGGGCTACGAGCAGTACTTC. The encoded protein is CSVEAGAGGYEQYF. The V and J genes are TRBV29-1 and TRBJ2-7; possible D gene TRBD1, 7 bases. Germline V gives CDR1 SQVTM, CDR2 ANQGSEA. V lost 1 base, J lost 3 bases, and 13 bases lay in between. The CDR3 totals 14 residues.